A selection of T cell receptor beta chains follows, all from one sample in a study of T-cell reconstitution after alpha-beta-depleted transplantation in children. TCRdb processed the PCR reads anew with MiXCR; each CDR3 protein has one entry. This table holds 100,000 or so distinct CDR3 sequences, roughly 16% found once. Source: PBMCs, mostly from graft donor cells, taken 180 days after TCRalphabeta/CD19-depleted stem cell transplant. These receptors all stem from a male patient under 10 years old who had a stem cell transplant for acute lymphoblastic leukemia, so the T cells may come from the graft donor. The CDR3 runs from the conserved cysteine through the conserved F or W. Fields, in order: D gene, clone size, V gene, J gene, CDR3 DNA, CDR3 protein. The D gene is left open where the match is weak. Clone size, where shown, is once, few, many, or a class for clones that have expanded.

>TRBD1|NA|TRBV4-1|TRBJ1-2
TGCGCCAGCAGCCAAGGCGGGACAGGTGATACCTATGGCTACACCTTC
CASSQGGTGDTYGYTF
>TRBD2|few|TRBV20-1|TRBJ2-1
TGCAGTGCTTTAACTAGCGGGCCTACTTTTAGCTCCTACAATGAGCAGTTCTTC
CSALTSGPTFSSYNEQFF
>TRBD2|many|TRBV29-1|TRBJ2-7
TGCAGCGTTAATGGACTAGCGGGTACCCCTACGATTCAGGAGCAGTACTTC
CSVNGLAGTPTIQEQYF
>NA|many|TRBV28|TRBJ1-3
TGTGCCAGCAGTCCCAGCCGGGTCCCTGGAAACACCATATATTTT
CASSPSRVPGNTIYF
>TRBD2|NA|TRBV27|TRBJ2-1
TGTGCCAGCAGTTTTGGGACTAGTAGCAATGAGCAGTTCTTC
CASSFGTSSNEQFF
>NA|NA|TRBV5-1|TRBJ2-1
TGCGCCAGCAGCTTGACCTTAACCTACAATGAGCAGTTCTTC
CASSLTLTYNEQFF
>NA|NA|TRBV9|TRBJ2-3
TGTGCCAGCAGCGTAGCCACGATCGGAGATACGCAGTATTTT
CASSVATIGDTQYF
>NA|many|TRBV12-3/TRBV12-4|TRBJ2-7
TGTGCCAGCAGTGACACAACAGGGTTTAGTCGGTACTTC
CASSDTTGFSRYF
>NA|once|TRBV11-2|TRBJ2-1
TGTGCCAGCAGGCCTAGTGGGGGCTCCTACAATGAGCAGTTCTTC
CASRPSGGSYNEQFF
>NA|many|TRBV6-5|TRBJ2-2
TGTGCCAGCAGCTTACTTCAGGGGCCCGGGGAGCTGTTTTTT
CASSLLQGPGELFF
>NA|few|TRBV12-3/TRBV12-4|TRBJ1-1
TGTGCCAGCAGCCGCGGAGAAGAGGCCCCTGAAGCTTTCTTT
CASSRGEEAPEAFF
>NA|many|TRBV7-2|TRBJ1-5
TGTGCCAGCAGCCCTCACAATCAGCCCCAGCATTTT
CASSPHNQPQHF
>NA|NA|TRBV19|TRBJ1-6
TGTGCCAGTAGTATAGATGACAGGAGCAATTCACCCCTCCACTTT
CASSIDDRSNSPLHF
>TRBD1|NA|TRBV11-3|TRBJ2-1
TGTGCCAGCAGCTTAGATGGGACAGGCCAGCAGTTCTTC
CASSLDGTGQQFF
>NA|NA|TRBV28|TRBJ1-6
TGTGCCAGCAGTTCGGGGGGTTCACCCCTCCACTTT
CASSSGGSPLHF
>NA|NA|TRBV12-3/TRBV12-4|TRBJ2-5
TGTGCCAGCAGTTCCTCGATTAAAGAGACCCAGTACTTC
CASSSSIKETQYF
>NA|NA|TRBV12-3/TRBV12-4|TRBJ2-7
TGTGCCAGCAGTCCTTCCGGGACCGTTACCTACGAGCAGTACTTC
CASSPSGTVTYEQYF
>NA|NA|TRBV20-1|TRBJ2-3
TGCAGTGCTAGAGTGGGGGGTCTCTATACGCAGTATTTT
CSARVGGLYTQYF
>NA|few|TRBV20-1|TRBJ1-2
TGCAGTCCGCTAATAAGTCCCAGCAATGGCTACACCTTC
CSPLISPSNGYTF
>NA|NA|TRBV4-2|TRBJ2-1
TGTGCCAGCAGCCAGAGGACCCAGTTCTTC
CASSQRTQFF
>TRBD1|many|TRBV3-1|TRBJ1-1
TGTGCCAGCAGGCCCGGGACAGTTTTGATCATGAACACTGAAGCTTTCTTT
CASRPGTVLIMNTEAFF
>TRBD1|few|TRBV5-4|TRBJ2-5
TGTGCCAGCAGCGCCGGGACAGGGATCCTTGAGACCCAGTACTTC
CASSAGTGILETQYF
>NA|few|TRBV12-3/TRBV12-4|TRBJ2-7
TGTGCCAGCAGTCCCCTTGGGCGGGGAACATACGAGCAGTACTTC
CASSPLGRGTYEQYF
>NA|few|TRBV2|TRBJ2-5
TGTGCCAGCAGCCCAATTGTGGAGTCAGAGACCCAGTACTTC
CASSPIVESETQYF
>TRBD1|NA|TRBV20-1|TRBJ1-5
TGCAGTGCTAGACTGAAACCGGGACAGGGGGCGCGTCTGTCGGGTCAGCCCCAGCATTTT
CSARLKPGQGARLSGQPQHF
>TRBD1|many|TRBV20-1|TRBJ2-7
TGCAGTGCCCTCGGGACAGGGTTCTACGAGCAGTACTTC
CSALGTGFYEQYF
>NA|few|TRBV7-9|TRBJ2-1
TGTGCCAGCAGCCTCGGGGGTGCCAGCTCCTACAATGAGCAGTTCTTC
CASSLGGASSYNEQFF
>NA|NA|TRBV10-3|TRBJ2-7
TGTGCCATCAGTGAGTCCGGCGGATTCTACGAGCAGTACTTC
CAISESGGFYEQYF
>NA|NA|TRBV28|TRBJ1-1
TGTGCCAGCAGGACCTCCGGGGGGATCCAGAACACTGAAGCTTTCTTT
CASRTSGGIQNTEAFF
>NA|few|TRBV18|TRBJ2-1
TGTGCCAGCTCACTTCGGCCACCCGAGAGCTCCTACAATGAGCAGTTCTTC
CASSLRPPESSYNEQFF
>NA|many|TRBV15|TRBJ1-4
TGTGCCACCAGCAGAATTGGGACAAGTAATGAAAAACTGTTTTTT
CATSRIGTSNEKLFF
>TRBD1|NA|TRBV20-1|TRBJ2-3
TGCAGTGCTAGAGGGAGTTTGGACAGGGACACAGATACGCAGTATTTT
CSARGSLDRDTDTQYF
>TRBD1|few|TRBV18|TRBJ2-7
TGTGCCAGCTCACCACGCCAGGGGGCTAATTACGAGCAGTACTTC
CASSPRQGANYEQYF
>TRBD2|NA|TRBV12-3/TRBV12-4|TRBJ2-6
TGTGCCAGCAGCCTTCGGGAGGTAGGGGCCTCCTCTGGGGCCAACGTCCTGACTTTC
CASSLREVGASSGANVLTF
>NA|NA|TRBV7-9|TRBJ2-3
TGTGCCAGCAGCTCAGAATCCGGGACGCAGTATTTT
CASSSESGTQYF
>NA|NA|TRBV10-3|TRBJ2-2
TGTGCCATCGAGCGCGAGGTGTTAGGTGGCACCGGGGAGCTGTTTTTT
CAIEREVLGGTGELFF
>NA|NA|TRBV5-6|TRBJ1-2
TGTGCCCGCAGCTCACCCGACCGGGAAGGCTACACCTTC
CARSSPDREGYTF
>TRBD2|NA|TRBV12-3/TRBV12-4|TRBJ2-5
TGTGCCAGCAGTACCCCAGGACTAGCGAACAAAGAGACCCAGTACTTC
CASSTPGLANKETQYF
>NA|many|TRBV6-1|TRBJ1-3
TGTGCCAGCAGTGTGACAGGACCTGGAAACACCATATATTTT
CASSVTGPGNTIYF
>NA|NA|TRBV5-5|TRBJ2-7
TGTGCCAGCAGCTTGGGTCAGGGGCGCGAGCAGTACTTC
CASSLGQGREQYF
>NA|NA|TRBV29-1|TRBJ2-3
TGCAGCGTTGCCAATACAGATACGCAGTATTTT
CSVANTDTQYF
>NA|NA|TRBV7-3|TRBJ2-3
TGTGCCAGCAGCTTAGGACCACCCGGCACAGATACGCAGTATTTT
CASSLGPPGTDTQYF
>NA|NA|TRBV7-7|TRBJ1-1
TGTGCTAGCAGCTTCACGGGACATCCTGAAGCTTTCTTT
CASSFTGHPEAFF
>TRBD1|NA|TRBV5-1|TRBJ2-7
TGCGCCAGCAGCTTGAAGACTTGGGACAGAGCCTACGAGCAGTACTTC
CASSLKTWDRAYEQYF
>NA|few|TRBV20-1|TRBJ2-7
TGCAGTGCTGTACGGGATAACTACGAGCAGTACTTC
CSAVRDNYEQYF
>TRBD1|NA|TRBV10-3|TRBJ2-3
TGTGCCACAGTAGGGACAGGGGAAACAGATACGCAGTATTTT
CATVGTGETDTQYF
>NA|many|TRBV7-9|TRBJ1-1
TGTGCCAGCACCACAAATGGGATGAACACTGAAGCTTTCTTT
CASTTNGMNTEAFF
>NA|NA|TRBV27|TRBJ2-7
TGTGCCAGCAGTCCCACAGGGTTCGAGCAGTACTTC
CASSPTGFEQYF
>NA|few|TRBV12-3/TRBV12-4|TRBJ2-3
TGTGCCTCCTGTCACTGGGGCACAGATACGCAGTATTTT
CASCHWGTDTQYF
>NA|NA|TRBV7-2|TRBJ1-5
TGTGCCAGCAGCTTACTCCCGGCAGGACAACAGCCCCAGCATTTT
CASSLLPAGQQPQHF
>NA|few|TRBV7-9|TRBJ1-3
TGTGCCAGCAGCTTACGGCAGGGCGGAAACACCATATATTTT
CASSLRQGGNTIYF
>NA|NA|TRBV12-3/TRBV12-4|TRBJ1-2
TGTGCCAGCACCCTTGGGACGGACGGCAGATATGGCTACACCTTC
CASTLGTDGRYGYTF
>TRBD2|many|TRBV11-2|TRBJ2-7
TGTGCCAGCAGCTTCCCTCAGCGGGGGGCATATTCAGAGTCACGCTACGAGCAGTACTTC
CASSFPQRGAYSESRYEQYF
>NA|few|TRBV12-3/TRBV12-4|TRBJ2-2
TGTGCCAGCAGTTTTGGCGGGGCCGGGGAGCTGTTTTTT
CASSFGGAGELFF
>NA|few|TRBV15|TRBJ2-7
TGTGCCACCAGCGAGACCGGACGCCGTCGGTCCTACGAGCAGTACTTC
CATSETGRRRSYEQYF
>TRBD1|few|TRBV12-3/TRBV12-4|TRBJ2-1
TGTGCCAGCCTAGGGAGGGGACAGGGGAAGTATAATGAGCAGTTCTTC
CASLGRGQGKYNEQFF
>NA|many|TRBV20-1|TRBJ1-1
TGCAGTGCTAGTGGTATAAGGGGAAGGGAGGATACTGAAGCTTTCTTT
CSASGIRGREDTEAFF
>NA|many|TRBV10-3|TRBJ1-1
TGTGCCATCAGTGAGTCGTTCAGGACAGCGAACACTGAAGCTTTCTTT
CAISESFRTANTEAFF